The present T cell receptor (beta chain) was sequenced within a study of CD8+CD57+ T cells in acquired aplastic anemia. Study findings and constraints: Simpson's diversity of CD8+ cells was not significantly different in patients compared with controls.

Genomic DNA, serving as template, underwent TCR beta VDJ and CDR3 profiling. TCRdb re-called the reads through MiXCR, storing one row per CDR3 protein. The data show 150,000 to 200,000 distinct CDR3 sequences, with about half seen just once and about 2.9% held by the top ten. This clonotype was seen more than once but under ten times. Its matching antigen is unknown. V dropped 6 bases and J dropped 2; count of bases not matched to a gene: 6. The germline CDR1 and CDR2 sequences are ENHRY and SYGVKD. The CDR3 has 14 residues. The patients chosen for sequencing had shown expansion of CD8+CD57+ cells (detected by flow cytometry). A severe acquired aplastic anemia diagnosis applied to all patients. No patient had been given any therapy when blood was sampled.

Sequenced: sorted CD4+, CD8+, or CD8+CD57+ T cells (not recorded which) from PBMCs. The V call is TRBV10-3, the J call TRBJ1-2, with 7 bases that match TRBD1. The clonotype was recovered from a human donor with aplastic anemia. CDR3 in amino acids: CAISDREGNYGYTF. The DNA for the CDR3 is TGTGCCATCAGCGACAGGGAGGGGAACTATGGCTACACCTTC.